Listed below are T cell receptor gamma chains from one sample, sequenced in a study of Vδ1+ human thymocytes. TCRdb processed the multiplex PCR reads again with the CATT caller. This sample yields approximately 25,000 gamma-chain clones, of which 15% to 25% are seen a single time; 1.8% belongs to the top ten. The sample was Vdelta1+ gamma-delta thymocytes from the thymus. The receptors come from a boy in the first two years of life who had congenital heart surgery. The CDR3 runs from the conserved cysteine through the conserved F or W. Rows may omit the clone size; those that give it use once, few, many or a size class.

v_call,clone_size,j_call,cdr3_aa,cdr3_nt
TRGV2,.,TRGJ1/TRGJ2,CATWDGPDKKLF,TGTGCCACCTGGGACGGGCCCGATAAGAAACTCTTT
TRGV4,.,TRGJ1/TRGJ2,CATWDGWYYKKLF,TGTGCCACCTGGGACGGGTGGTATTATAAGAAACTCTTT
TRGV3,.,TRGJ1/TRGJ2,CATWVLGFYKKLF,TGTGCCACCTGGGTCCTTGGGTTTTATAAGAAACTCTTT
TRGV9,.,TRGJ1/TRGJ2,CALTLYKKLF,TGTGCCTTGACCCTTTATAAGAAACTCTTT
TRGV9,few,TRGJ1/TRGJ2,CALWEGKLF,TGTGCCTTGTGGGAGGGGAAACTCTTT
TRGV3,.,TRGJP2,CATWDRPELGDWIKTF,TGTGCCACCTGGGACAGGCCCGAATTGGGTGATTGGATCAAGACGTTT
TRGV9,.,TRGJP,CALWELLLGKKIKVF,TGTGCCTTGTGGGAGTTACTCCTGGGCAAAAAAATCAAGGTATTT
TRGV4,.,TRGJ1/TRGJ2,CATWDLGPNYYKKLF,TGTGCCACCTGGGACCTAGGCCCTAATTATTATAAGAAACTCTTT
TRGV4,.,TRGJ1/TRGJ2,CATWDGPRFSVKKLF,TGTGCCACCTGGGATGGGCCTAGGTTTTCCGTTAAGAAACTCTTT
TRGV4,.,TRGJ1/TRGJ2,CATWEIPNPTNYYKKLF,TGTGCCACCTGGGAGATTCCAAATCCAACGAATTATTATAAGAAACTCTTT
TRGV9,.,TRGJ1/TRGJ2,CALWECGGYKKLF,TGTGCCTTGTGGGAGTGCGGGGGTTATAAGAAACTCTTT
TRGV2,few,TRGJ1/TRGJ2,CATWDPHYYKKLF,TGTGCCACCTGGGATCCCCATTATTATAAGAAACTCTTT
TRGV4,medium-sized,TRGJ1/TRGJ2,CATWDGRYKKLF,TGTGCCACCTGGGATGGGCGATATAAGAAACTCTTT
TRGV4,.,TRGJ1/TRGJ2,CATGYKKLF,TGTGCCACCGGGTATAAGAAACTCTTT
TRGV9,few,TRGJP,CALWEGAPKLGKKIKVF,TGTGCCTTGTGGGAGGGGGCCCCTAAGTTGGGCAAAAAAATCAAGGTATTT
TRGV4,.,TRGJ1/TRGJ2,CATWDGLQDKKLF,TGTGCCACCTGGGATGGACTCCAGGATAAGAAACTCTTT
TRGV9,.,TRGJ1/TRGJ2,CALWDATRSNYYKKLF,TGTGCCTTGTGGGACGCCACCCGTTCGAATTATTATAAGAAACTCTTT
TRGV9,medium-sized,TRGJ1/TRGJ2,CALWEVRYKKLF,TGTGCCTTGTGGGAGGTCCGTTATAAGAAACTCTTT
TRGV9,few,TRGJP2,CALWEPSSDWIKTF,TGTGCCTTGTGGGAGCCTAGTAGTGATTGGATCAAGACGTTT
TRGV9,.,TRGJP,CALWVEELGKKIKVF,TGTGCCTTGTGGGTCGAAGAGTTGGGCAAAAAAATCAAGGTATTT
TRGV9,.,TRGJP,CALWAGLGKKIKVF,TGTGCCTTGTGGGCGGGGTTGGGCAAAAAAATCAAGGTATTT
TRGV9,.,TRGJ1/TRGJ2,CALWEVYQMHKKLF,TGTGCCTTGTGGGAGGTCTATCAAATGCATAAGAAACTCTTT
TRGV9,few,TRGJ1/TRGJ2,CALWEGPCKKLF,TGTGCCTTGTGGGAGGGCCCATGTAAGAAACTCTTT
TRGV9,large,TRGJ1/TRGJ2,CALWEVHYKKLF,TGTGCCTTGTGGGAGGTGCATTATAAGAAACTCTTT
TRGV3,few,TRGJP2,CATWDSCHSSDWIKTF,TGTGCCACCTGGGACTCATGCCATAGTAGTGATTGGATCAAGACGTTT
TRGV8,large,TRGJP1,CATWDTTGWFKIF,TGTGCCACCTGGGATACCACTGGTTGGTTCAAGATATTT
TRGV4,.,TRGJP1,CATWDGRGTGWFKIF,TGTGCCACCTGGGATGGGCGGGGCACTGGTTGGTTCAAGATATTT
TRGV5,few,TRGJ1/TRGJ2,CATWDLASYYKKLF,TGTGCCACCTGGGACTTAGCGTCTTATTATAAGAAACTCTTT
TRGV3,few,TRGJP2,CATWEGSSDWIKTF,TGTGCCACCTGGGAAGGGAGTAGTGATTGGATCAAGACGTTT
TRGV4,.,TRGJ1/TRGJ2,CATWDACWRKLF,TGTGCCACCTGGGATGCGTGTTGGAGGAAACTCTTT